This T cell receptor beta chain was identified during a study of control samples from healthy donors and cancer patients. This clone was seen a single time. The repertoire was sequenced with immunoSEQ multiplex PCR; TCRdb's copy has only in-frame clones and lacks some. The profile covers around 100,000 clones, with about 89% appearing a single time and 15% to 20% taken by the ten largest. The V end was cut by 2 bases, the J end by 5 bases, with 16 bases between. The germline CDR1 and CDR2 sequences are SEHNR and FQNEAQ (reference sequence). CDR3 length: 15 amino acids. What was sequenced was PBMCs. The receptor's source is a man aged 55 to 70 with lung cancer. The V and J genes are TRBV7-9 and TRBJ2-7; D is perhaps TRBD2 (7 bases). The CDR3 here is CASSLPPGGLDEQYF. The CDR3 DNA reads TGTGCCAGCAGCTTACCCCCCGGGGGGCTCGACGAGCAGTACTTC.